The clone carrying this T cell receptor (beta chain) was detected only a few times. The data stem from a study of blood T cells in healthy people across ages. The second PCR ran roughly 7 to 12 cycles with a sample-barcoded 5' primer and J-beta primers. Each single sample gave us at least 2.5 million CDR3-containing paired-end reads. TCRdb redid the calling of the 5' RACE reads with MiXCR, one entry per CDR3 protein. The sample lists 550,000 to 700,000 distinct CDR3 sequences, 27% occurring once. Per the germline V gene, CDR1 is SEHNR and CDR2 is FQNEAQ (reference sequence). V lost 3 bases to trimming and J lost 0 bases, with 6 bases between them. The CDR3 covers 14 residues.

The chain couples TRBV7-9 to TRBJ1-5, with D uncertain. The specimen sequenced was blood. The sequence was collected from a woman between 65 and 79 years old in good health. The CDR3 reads CASSFSDSNQPQHF. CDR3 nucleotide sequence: TGTGCCAGCAGCTTTTCGGATAGCAATCAGCCCCAGCATTTT.